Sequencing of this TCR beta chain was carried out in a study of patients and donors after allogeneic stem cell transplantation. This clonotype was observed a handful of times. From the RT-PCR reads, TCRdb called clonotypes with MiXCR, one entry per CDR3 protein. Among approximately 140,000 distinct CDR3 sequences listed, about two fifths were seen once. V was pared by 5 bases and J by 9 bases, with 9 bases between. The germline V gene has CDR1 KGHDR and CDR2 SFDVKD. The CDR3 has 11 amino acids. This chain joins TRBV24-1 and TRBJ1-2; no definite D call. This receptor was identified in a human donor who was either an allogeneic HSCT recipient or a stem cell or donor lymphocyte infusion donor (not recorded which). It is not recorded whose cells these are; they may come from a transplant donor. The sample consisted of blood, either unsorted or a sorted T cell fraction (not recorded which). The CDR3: CATSGMGSYTF. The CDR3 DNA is TGTGCCACCAGTGGAATGGGGAGCTACACCTTC.